These T cell receptor beta chains were read from a single sample in a study of OX40 agonist ivuxolimab in advanced cancers. The data were produced by immunoSEQ multiplex PCR, yet TCRdb's version contains in-frame clones alone and is incomplete. The data contain about 78,000 clones, roughly 92% of them singletons. This specimen was CD4+ or CD8+ T cells sorted from blood, taken in a trial of the OX40 agonist ivuxolimab. These receptors were taken from an adult with an advanced solid tumor such as melanoma, head and neck, liver or kidney cancer. CDR3s include the opening cysteine and the closing phenylalanine or tryptophan. A D gene is named only where the DNA matches it firmly. A clone size is listed for some rows: how often the clone was seen (once, few, many), or a class if it is expanded.

D | J | size | V | DNA | CDR3
. | TRBJ2-2 | . | TRBV2 | TGTGCCAGCAGCCCTGAGGGGTACGGCACCGGGGAGCTGTTTTTT | CASSPEGYGTGELFF
TRBD1 | TRBJ2-7 | . | TRBV6-1 | TGTGCCAGCAGTGCCCCGACAGGGACCTACGAGCAGTACTTC | CASSAPTGTYEQYF
. | TRBJ1-1 | . | TRBV5-8 | TGTGCCAGCAGTCGAGACGCCGGGACACCCCCCCTGGGCACTGAAGCTTTCTTT | CASSRDAGTPPLGTEAFF
TRBD2 | TRBJ2-3 | . | TRBV5-1 | TGCGCCAGCAGCTTGGGAGCGGGGGGGCCTATCACAGATACGCAGTATTTT | CASSLGAGGPITDTQYF
. | TRBJ2-3 | . | TRBV5-1 | TGCGCCAGCAGCCTAGAGGTTAGCGGTACCACAGATACGCAGTATTTT | CASSLEVSGTTDTQYF
. | TRBJ1-6 | . | TRBV30 | TGTGCCTGGGCCCCGGGACTTTTAATTCGGAATTCACCCCTCCACTTT | CAWAPGLLIRNSPLHF
TRBD2 | TRBJ2-5 | . | TRBV5-1 | TGCGCCAGCAGCTTCAGGGGACTAGCGGAAGAGACCCAGTACTTC | CASSFRGLAEETQYF
. | TRBJ1-4 | . | TRBV10-2 | TGCGCCACCTCGCTCTCTGAGGGAGGAGGTGAAAAACTGTTTTTT | CATSLSEGGGEKLFF
. | TRBJ1-1 | . | TRBV29-1 | TGCAGCGGCCAAGGGGCAATGAACACTGAAGCTTTCTTT | CSGQGAMNTEAFF
. | TRBJ2-7 | . | TRBV29-1 | TGCAGCGTTAGAAGGAACGGCGGCTACGAGCAGTACTTC | CSVRRNGGYEQYF
TRBD1 | TRBJ1-1 | . | TRBV11-2 | TGTGCCAGTACAGGGGGCTGGAACACTGAAGCTTTCTTT | CASTGGWNTEAFF
TRBD1 | TRBJ2-7 | . | TRBV29-1 | TGCAGCGTTAAAGGGGCGAACGTAGGGGGCAGGGACGAGCAGTACTTC | CSVKGANVGGRDEQYF
. | TRBJ1-2 | once | TRBV28 | TGTGCCAGCAGTTTAGGCACCAGCAGCTATGGCTACACCTTC | CASSLGTSSYGYTF
. | TRBJ1-6 | . | TRBV5-8 | TGTGCCAGCAGCTTGGAGTGGCAGGGGAATTCACCCCTCCACTTT | CASSLEWQGNSPLHF
. | TRBJ2-2 | . | TRBV11-1 | TGTGCCAGCAGCTTAGATATTAACACCGGGGAGCTGTTTTTT | CASSLDINTGELFF
. | TRBJ2-2 | . | TRBV28 | TGTGCCACCGAGGCAACGAACACCGGGGAGCTGTTTTTT | CATEATNTGELFF
TRBD1 | TRBJ1-6 | . | TRBV28 | TGTGCCAGCAGTCCCCCACCGGGACAGGGGGATAATTCACCCCTCCACTTT | CASSPPPGQGDNSPLHF
TRBD2 | TRBJ2-7 | . | TRBV6-5 | TGTGCCAGCAGTTACTGGGGACTAGCGGGACCGGCACAGTACTTC | CASSYWGLAGPAQYF
TRBD1 | TRBJ1-2 | once | TRBV5-1 | TGCGCCAGCAGCTTGGGCGGGACAGCTCAATTAGGCTATGGCTACACCTTC | CASSLGGTAQLGYGYTF
. | TRBJ1-4 | . | TRBV6-1 | TGTGCCAGCAGTGAACGGGGCCCAGCAACTAATGAAAAACTGTTTTTT | CASSERGPATNEKLFF
. | TRBJ2-2 | . | TRBV7-9 | TGTGCCAGCAGCCGAGATGGATACGCGAACACCGGGGAGCTGTTTTTT | CASSRDGYANTGELFF
TRBD1 | TRBJ1-3 | . | TRBV5-1 | TGCGCCAGCAGCCGCCAAGGACAGGGAACATCTGGAAACACCATATATTTT | CASSRQGQGTSGNTIYF
. | TRBJ1-1 | . | TRBV6-6 | TGTGCCAGCAGCCCGAGGACTGAAGCTTTCTTT | CASSPRTEAFF
. | TRBJ1-6 | . | TRBV5-1 | TGCGCCAGCAGCTTGGGGGCCACTTTTAATTCACCCCTCCACTTT | CASSLGATFNSPLHF
. | TRBJ1-3 | . | TRBV7-6 | TGTGCCAGCACCCCGGGGCGAGGAAACACCATATATTTT | CASTPGRGNTIYF
. | TRBJ2-3 | . | TRBV10-3 | TGTGCCCACGGCGCAACCGCAGATACGCAGTATTTT | CAHGATADTQYF
. | TRBJ1-2 | . | TRBV28 | TGTGCCAGCAGTTTAGGGCAGTATGGCTACACCTTC | CASSLGQYGYTF
TRBD1 | TRBJ1-1 | . | TRBV19 | TGTGCCAGTAGTACCCAGGGGACAGGGAGGTATGAAGCTTTCTTT | CASSTQGTGRYEAFF
. | TRBJ1-2 | . | TRBV28 | TGTGCCACCCTATACTCAGGGACCTATGGCTACACCTTC | CATLYSGTYGYTF